This record concerns one T cell receptor beta chain sequence. This sample was included in a study of blood T cell repertoires in COVID-19. On the study more broadly: Spain, Italy and the United States supplied samples that represented acute and convalescent COVID-19.

Here immunoSEQ multiplex PCR was the method, and the copy in TCRdb shows in-frame clones only, minus some. The sample lists some 170,000 clones, about 90% seen once, with around 1.2% in the top ten. The CDR3 loop spans 14 amino acids. Germline CDR1 and CDR2: SGHNT and YENEEA. V lost 1 base, J lost 5 bases, and 12 bases lay in between. Grouping used clinical history reported by participants in a survey and questionnaire. V usage is TRBV11-3 and J usage is TRBJ2-7; D is unresolved. This sequence was found in a human donor with acute COVID-19. The donor label of this sample is uncertain. Input material: PBMCs or T cells enriched from blood (not recorded which). The CDR3 loop reads CASSLGIPGDEQYF. The CDR3 DNA follows: TGTGCCAGCAGCTTAGGTATTCCAGGCGACGAGCAGTACTTC.